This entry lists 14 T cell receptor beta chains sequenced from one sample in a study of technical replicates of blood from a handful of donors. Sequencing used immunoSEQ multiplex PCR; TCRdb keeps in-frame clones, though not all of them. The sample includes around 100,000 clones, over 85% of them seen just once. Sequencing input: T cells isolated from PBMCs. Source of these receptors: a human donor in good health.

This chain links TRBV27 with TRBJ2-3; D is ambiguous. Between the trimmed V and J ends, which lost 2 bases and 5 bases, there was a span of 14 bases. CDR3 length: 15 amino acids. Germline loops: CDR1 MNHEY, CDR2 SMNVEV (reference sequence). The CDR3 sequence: CASSLRGVPGDTQYF. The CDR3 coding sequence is TGTGCCAGCAGTTTACGAGGAGTTCCGGGAGATACGCAGTATTTT.

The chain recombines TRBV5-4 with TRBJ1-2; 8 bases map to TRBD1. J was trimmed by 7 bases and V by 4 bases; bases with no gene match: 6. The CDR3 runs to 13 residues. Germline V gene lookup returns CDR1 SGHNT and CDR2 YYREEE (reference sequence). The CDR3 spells CASSPQGAGGYTF. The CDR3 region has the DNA TGTGCCAGCAGCCCGCAGGGGGCAGGTGGCTACACCTTC.

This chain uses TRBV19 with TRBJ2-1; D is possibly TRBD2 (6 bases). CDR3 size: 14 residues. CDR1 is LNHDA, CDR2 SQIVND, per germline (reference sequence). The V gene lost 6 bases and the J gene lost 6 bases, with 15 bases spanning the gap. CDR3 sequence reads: CASSPTRELNEQFF. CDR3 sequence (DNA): TGTGCCAGTAGCCCGACTAGGGAACTCAATGAGCAGTTCTTC.

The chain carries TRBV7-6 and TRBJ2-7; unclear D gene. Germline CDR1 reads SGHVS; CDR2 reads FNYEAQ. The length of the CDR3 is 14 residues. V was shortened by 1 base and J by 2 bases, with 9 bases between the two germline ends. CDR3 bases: TGTGCCAGCAGCTTAGTCGGTCAAGCCTACGAGCAGTACTTC. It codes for CASSLVGQAYEQYF.

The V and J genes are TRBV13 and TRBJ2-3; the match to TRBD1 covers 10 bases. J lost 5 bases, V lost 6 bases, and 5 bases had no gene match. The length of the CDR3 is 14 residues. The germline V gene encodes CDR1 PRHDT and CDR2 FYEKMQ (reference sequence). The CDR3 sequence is CASSPGQGIDTQYF. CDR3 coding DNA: TGTGCCAGCAGTCCGGGACAGGGGATAGATACGCAGTATTTT.

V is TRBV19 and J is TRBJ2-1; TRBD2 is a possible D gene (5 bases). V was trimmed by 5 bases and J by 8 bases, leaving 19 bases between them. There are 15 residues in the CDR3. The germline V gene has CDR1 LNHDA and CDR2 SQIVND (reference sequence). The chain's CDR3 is CASSSRTGLGDEQFF. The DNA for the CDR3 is TGTGCCAGTAGTTCCCGAACGGGGTTGGGCGATGAGCAGTTCTTC.

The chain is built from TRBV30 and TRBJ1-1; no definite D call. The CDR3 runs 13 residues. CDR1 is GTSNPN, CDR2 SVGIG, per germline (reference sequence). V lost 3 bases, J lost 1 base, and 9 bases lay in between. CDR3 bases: TGTGCCTGGAGATCAAGAGGGAACACTGAAGCTTTCTTT. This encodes CAWRSRGNTEAFF. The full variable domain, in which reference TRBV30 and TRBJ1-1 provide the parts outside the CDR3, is SQTIHQWPATLVQPVGSPLSLECTVEGTSNPNLYWYRQAAGRGLQLLFYSVGIGQISSEVPQNLSASRPQDRQFILSSKKLLLSDSGFYLCAWRSRGNTEAFFGQGTRLTVV.

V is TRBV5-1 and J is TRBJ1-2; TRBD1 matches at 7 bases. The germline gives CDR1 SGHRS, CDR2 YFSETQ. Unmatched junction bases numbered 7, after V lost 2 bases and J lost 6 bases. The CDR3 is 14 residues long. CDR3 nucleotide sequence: TGCGCCAGCAGCTTTAACAGGGGATCAGATGGCTACACCTTC. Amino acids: CASSFNRGSDGYTF.

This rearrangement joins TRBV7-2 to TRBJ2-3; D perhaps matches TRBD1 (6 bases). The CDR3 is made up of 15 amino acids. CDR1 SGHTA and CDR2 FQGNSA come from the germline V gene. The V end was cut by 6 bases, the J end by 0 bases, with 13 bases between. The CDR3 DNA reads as TGTGCCAGCAGTCAATCGGACAGAAGCACAGATACGCAGTATTTT. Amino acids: CASSQSDRSTDTQYF.

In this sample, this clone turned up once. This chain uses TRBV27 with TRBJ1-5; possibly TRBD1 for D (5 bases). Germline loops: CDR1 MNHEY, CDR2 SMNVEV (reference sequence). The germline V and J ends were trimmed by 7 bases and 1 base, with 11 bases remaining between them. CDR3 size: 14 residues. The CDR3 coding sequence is TGTGCCAGCACCACCGGGGGGAGCAATCAGCCCCAGCATTTT. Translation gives CASTTGGSNQPQHF.

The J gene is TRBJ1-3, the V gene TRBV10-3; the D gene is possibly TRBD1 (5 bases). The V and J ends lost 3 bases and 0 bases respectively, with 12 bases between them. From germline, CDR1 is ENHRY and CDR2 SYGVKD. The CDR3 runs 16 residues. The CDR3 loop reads CAISDSRGLSGNTIYF. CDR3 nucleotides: TGTGCCATCAGTGACTCAAGGGGCCTCTCTGGAAACACCATATATTTT.

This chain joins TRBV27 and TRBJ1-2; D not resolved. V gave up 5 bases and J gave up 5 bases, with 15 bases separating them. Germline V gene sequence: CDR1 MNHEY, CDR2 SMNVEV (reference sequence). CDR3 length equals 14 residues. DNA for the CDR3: TGTGCCAGCAGTCGGGAGAGGAACCCTTATGGCTACACCTTC. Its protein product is CASSRERNPYGYTF.

CDR3 coding DNA: TGTGCCACCCTTCCAAGGGGGTGGAACACTGAAGCTTTCTTT. This sequence encodes CATLPRGWNTEAFF. This sequence joins TRBV10-3 and TRBJ1-1; D is perhaps TRBD1 (6 bases). Trimming removed 10 bases at V and 1 base at J, with 16 bases between. There are 14 residues in the CDR3. The germline V gene encodes CDR1 ENHRY and CDR2 SYGVKD.

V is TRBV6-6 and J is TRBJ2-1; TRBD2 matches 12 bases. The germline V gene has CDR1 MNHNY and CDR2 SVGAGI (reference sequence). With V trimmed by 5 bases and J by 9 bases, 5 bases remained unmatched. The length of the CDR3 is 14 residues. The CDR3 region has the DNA TGTGCCAGCAGTAGACTAGCGGGAGTGGGTGAGCAGTTCTTC. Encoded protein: CASSRLAGVGEQFF.